This T cell receptor (beta chain) comes out of a study of identical twins. Through template switching, a universal primer site was introduced, and the cDNA contained unique molecular identifiers. From the 5' RACE reads, TCRdb called clonotypes with MiXCR, one entry per CDR3 protein. Here the sample spans around 670,000 distinct CDR3 sequences, 5.5% to 6.5% being singletons. General study results and limits: Invariant MAIT and iNKT cells could partly confound zero-insertion analyses. Excess sharing by twins proved weaker in beta out-of-frame sequences.

This clonotype was seen a few times. As yet, its antigen is unknown. The CDR3 has 14 amino acids. The V and J ends lost 2 bases and 5 bases, in that order; junction bases with no gene match: 5. The germline gives CDR1 SGHAT, CDR2 FQNNGV. This clonotype was sampled from a man younger than 35 in good health. Source material: naive T cells sorted from blood. The V call is TRBV11-2, the J call TRBJ1-1; 7 nucleotides align to TRBD1. The CDR3 region has the DNA TGTGCCAGCAGCTTACAACAGGGGAGAACTGAAGCTTTCTTT. The encoded protein is CASSLQQGRTEAFF.